This TCR beta chain was captured by sequencing in a study of T cells in Graves' hyperthyroidism and ophthalmopathy. This clonotype was recorded many times. Template material for amplifying TCR beta CDR3 regions consisted of RNA transcripts. The HTBI primer set drove a first-round RT-PCR of the TCR CDR3. TCRdb recomputed calls from the multiplex PCR reads with MiXCR, one row per CDR3 protein. The sample lists a few hundred thousand distinct CDR3 sequences, 15% to 20% occurring once. The CDR3 runs 13 residues. Germline values: CDR1 SGHAT, CDR2 FQNNGV. The ends were cut back, 0 bases at V and 6 bases at J, with 8 bases in the middle.

The sequence derives from a woman aged 40 to 55 with Graves' ophthalmopathy. The sequenced material came from blood. The gene calls are TRBV11-2 and TRBJ1-2; tentatively, D is TRBD1 (5 bases). The CDR3 DNA follows: TGTGCCAGCAGCTTAGATCGACAGCATGGCTACACCTTC. It codes for CASSLDRQHGYTF.